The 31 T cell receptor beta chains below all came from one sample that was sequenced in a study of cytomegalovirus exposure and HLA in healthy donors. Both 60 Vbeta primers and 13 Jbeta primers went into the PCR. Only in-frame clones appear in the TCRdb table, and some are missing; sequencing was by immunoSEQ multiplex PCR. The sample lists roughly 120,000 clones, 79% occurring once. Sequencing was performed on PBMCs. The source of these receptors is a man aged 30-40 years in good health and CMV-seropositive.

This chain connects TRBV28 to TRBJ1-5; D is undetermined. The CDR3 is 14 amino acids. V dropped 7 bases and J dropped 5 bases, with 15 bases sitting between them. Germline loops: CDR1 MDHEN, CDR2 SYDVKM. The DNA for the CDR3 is TGTGCCAGCAACCCGGGTAATCGGGATCAGCCCCAGCATTTT. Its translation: CASNPGNRDQPQHF.

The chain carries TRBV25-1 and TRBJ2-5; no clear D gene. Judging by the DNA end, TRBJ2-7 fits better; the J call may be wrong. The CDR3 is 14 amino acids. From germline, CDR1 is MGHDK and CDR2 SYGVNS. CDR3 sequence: CASSEASFDYEQYF. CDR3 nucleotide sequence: TGTGCCAGCAGTGAGGCGAGTTTTGACTACGAGCAGTACTTC.

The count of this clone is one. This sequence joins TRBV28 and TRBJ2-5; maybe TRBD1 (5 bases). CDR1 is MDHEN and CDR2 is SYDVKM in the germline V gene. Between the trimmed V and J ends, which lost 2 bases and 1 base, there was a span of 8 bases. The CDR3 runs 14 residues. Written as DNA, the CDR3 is TGTGCCAGCAGTTTACCAGGGTCCCAAGAGACCCAGTACTTC. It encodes CASSLPGSQETQYF.

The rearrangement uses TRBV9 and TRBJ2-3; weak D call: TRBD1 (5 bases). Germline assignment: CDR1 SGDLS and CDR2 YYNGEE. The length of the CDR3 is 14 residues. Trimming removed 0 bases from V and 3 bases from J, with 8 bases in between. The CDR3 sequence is CASSVGQGTDTQYF. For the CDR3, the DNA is TGTGCCAGCAGCGTAGGGCAGGGAACAGATACGCAGTATTTT. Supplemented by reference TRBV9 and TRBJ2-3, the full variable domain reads DSGVTQTPKHLITATGQRVTLRCSPRSGDLSVYWYQQSLDQGLQFLIQYYNGEERAKGNILERFSAQQFPDLHSELNLSSLELGDSALYFCASSVGQGTDTQYFGPGTRLTVL.

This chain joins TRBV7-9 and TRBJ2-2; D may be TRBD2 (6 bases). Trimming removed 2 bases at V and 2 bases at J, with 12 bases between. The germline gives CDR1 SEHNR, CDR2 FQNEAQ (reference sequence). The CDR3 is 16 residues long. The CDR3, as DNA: TGTGCCAGCAGCTTACGCGGGACGGGAAACACCGGGGAGCTGTTTTTT. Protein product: CASSLRGTGNTGELFF.

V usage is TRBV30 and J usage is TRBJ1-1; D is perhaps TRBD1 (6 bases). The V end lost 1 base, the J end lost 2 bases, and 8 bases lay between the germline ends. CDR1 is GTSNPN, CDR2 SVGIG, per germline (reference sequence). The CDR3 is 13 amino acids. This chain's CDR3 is CAWSGQVNTEAFF. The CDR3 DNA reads TGTGCCTGGAGTGGACAGGTTAACACTGAAGCTTTCTTT.

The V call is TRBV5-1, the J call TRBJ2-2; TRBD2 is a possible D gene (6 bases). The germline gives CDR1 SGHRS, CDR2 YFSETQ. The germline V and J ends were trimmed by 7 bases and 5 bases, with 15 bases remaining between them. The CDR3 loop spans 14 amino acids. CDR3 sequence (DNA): TGCGCCAGCGGGTCGGGGCTAGCGACCGGGGAGCTGTTTTTT. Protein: CASGSGLATGELFF.

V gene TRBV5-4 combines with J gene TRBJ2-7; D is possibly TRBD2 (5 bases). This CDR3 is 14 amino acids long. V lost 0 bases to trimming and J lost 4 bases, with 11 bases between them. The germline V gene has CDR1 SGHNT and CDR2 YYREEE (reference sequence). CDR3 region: CASSLGLADYEQYF. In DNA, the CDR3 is TGTGCCAGCAGCTTGGGGCTAGCAGATTACGAGCAGTACTTC.

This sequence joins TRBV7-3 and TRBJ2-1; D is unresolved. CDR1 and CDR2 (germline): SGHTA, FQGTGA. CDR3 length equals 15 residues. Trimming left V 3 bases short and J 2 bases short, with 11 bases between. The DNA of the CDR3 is TGTGCCAGCAGCTTGGGCCCCGTCCCCTACAATGAGCAGTTCTTC. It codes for CASSLGPVPYNEQFF.

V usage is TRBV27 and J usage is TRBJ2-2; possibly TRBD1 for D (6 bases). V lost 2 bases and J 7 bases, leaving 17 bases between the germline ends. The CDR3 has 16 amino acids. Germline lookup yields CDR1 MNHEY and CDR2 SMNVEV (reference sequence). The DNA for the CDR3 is TGTGCCAGCAGTTTAGGGGAACAGGGCGTGGTCGGGGAGCTGTTTTTT. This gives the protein CASSLGEQGVVGELFF.

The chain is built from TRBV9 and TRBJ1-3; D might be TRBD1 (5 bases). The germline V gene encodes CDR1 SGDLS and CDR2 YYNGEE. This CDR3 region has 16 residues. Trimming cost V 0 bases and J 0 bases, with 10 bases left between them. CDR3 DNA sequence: TGTGCCAGCAGCGTAGAGGAGGGGAGCTCTGGAAACACCATATATTTT. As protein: CASSVEEGSSGNTIYF.

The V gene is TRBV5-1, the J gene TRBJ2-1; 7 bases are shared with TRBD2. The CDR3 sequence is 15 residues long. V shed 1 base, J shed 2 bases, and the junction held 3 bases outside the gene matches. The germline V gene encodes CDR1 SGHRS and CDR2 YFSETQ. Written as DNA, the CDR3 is TGCGCCAGCAGCTTGCACAGCGGGGCCTACAATGAGCAGTTCTTC. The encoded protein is CASSLHSGAYNEQFF.

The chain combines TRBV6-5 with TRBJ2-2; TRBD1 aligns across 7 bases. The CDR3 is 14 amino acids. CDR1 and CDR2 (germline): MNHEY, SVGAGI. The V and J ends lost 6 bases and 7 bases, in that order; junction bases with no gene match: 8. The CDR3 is CASRKRDSNGELFF. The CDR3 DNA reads TGTGCCAGCAGAAAACGGGACAGCAACGGGGAGCTGTTTTTT.

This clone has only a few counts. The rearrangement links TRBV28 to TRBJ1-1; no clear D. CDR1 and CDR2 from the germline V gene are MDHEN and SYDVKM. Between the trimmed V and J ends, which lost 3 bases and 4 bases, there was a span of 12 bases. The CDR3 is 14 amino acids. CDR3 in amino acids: CASSFQVMGTEAFF. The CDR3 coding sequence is TGTGCCAGCAGTTTTCAGGTTATGGGCACTGAAGCTTTCTTT.

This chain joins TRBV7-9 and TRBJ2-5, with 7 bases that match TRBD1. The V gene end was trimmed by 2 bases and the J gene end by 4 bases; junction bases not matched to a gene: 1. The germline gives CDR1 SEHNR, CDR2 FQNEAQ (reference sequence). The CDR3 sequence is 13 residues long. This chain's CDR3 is CASSLPGGETQYF. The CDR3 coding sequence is TGTGCCAGCAGCTTACCAGGGGGAGAGACCCAGTACTTC.

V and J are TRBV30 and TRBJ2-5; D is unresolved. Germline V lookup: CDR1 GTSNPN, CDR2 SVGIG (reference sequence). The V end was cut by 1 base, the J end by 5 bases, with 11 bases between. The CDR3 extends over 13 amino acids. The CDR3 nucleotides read TGTGCCTGGAGTGAGATATTGCGGGAGACCCAGTACTTC. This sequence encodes CAWSEILRETQYF. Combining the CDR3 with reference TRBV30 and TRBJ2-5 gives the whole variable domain SQTIHQWPATLVQPVGSPLSLECTVEGTSNPNLYWYRQAAGRGLQLLFYSVGIGQISSEVPQNLSASRPQDRQFILSSKKLLLSDSGFYLCAWSEILRETQYFGPGTRLLVL.

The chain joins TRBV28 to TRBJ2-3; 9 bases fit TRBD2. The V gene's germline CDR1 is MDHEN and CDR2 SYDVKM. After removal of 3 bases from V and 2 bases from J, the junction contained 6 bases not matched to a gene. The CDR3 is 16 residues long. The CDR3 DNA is TGTGCCAGCAGTTTGGGAGTAGCGGGGGACACAGATACGCAGTATTTT. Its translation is CASSLGVAGDTDTQYF.

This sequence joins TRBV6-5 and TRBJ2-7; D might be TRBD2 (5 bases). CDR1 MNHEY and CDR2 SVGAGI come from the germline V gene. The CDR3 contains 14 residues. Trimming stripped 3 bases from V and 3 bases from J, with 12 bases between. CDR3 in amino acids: CASSYRGPGYEQYF. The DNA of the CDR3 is TGTGCCAGCAGTTATCGGGGTCCCGGCTACGAGCAGTACTTC.

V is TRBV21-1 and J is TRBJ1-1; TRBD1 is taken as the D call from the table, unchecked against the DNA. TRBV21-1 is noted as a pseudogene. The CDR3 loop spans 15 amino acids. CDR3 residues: CASSKNSAGNTEAFF. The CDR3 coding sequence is TGTGCCAGCAGCAAAAATTCGGCAGGGAACACTGAAGCTTTCTTT.

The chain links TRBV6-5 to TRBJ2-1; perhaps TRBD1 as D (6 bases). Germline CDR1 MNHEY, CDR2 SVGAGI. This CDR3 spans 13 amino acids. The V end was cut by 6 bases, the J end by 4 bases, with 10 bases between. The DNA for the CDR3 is TGTGCCAGCAGGGGGACACATTACAATGAGCAGTTCTTC. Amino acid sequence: CASRGTHYNEQFF.

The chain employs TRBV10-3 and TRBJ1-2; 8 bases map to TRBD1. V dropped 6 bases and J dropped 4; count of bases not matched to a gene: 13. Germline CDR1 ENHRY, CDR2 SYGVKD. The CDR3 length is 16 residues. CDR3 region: CAISRDRTTLGYGYTF. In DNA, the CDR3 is TGTGCCATCAGCCGGGACAGGACTACTTTGGGCTATGGCTACACCTTC.

In DNA, the CDR3 is TGCAGTGCTAGATCCCCCCAGACCCAGCATTTT. Translation gives CSARSPQTQHF. The chain combines TRBV20-1 with TRBJ1-5, with no clear D. Trimming shortened V by 2 bases and J by 11 bases, and 10 bases separated the two germline ends. There are 11 residues in the CDR3. The germline gives CDR1 DFQATT, CDR2 SNEGSKA (reference sequence).

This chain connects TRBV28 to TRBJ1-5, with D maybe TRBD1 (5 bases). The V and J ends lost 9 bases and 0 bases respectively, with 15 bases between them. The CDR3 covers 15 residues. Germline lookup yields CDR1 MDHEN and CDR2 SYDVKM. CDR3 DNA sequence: TGTGCCAGGATTGGGGGGTGTCATAGCAATCAGCCCCAGCATTTT. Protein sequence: CARIGGCHSNQPQHF.

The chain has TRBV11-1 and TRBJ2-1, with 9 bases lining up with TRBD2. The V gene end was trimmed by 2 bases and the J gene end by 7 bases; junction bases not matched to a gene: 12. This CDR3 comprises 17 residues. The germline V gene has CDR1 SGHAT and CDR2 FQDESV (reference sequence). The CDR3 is CASSLTLAGTGWNEQFF. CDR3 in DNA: TGTGCCAGCAGCTTAACTCTAGCGGGGACTGGTTGGAATGAGCAGTTCTTC.

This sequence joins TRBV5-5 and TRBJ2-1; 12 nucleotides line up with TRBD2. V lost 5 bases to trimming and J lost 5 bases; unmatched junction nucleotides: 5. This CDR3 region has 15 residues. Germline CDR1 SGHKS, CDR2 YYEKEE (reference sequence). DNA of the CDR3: TGTGCCAGCAGTCGACTAGCGGGGGCCCACAATGAGCAGTTCTTC. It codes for CASSRLAGAHNEQFF.

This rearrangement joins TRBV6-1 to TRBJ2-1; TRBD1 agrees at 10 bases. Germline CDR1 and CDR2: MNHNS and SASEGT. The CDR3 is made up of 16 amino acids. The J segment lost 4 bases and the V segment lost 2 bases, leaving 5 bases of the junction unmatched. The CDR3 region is CASSEYGTGVYNEQFF. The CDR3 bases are TGTGCCAGCAGTGAATATGGGACAGGGGTTTACAATGAGCAGTTCTTC.

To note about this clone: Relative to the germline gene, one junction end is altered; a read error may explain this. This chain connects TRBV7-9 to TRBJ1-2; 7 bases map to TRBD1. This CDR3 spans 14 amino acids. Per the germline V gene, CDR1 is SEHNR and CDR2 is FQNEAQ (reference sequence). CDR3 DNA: TGTTCCAGCAGCTTCCGACAGGGAGATTATGGCTACACCTTC. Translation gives CSSSFRQGDYGYTF. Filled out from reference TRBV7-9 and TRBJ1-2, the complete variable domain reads DTGVSQNPRHKITKRGQNVTFRCDPISEHNRLYWYRQTLGQGPEFLTYFQNEAQLEKSRLLSDRFSAERPKGSFSTLEIQRTEQGDSAMYLCSSSFRQGDYGYTFGSGTRLTVV.

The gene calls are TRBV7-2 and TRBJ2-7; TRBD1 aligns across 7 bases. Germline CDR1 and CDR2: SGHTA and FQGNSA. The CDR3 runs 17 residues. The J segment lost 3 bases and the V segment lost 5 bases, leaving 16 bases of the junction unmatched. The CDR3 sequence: CASSQRTGEGLLYEQYF. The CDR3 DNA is TGTGCCAGCAGCCAGAGGACAGGCGAGGGTTTACTCTACGAGCAGTACTTC.

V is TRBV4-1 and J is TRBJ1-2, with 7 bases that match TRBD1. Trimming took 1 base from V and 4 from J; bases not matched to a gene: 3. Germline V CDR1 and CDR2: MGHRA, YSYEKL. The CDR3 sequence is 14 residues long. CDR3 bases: TGCGCCAGCAGCCAAGTTGGGGACAGCTATGGCTACACCTTC. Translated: CASSQVGDSYGYTF.

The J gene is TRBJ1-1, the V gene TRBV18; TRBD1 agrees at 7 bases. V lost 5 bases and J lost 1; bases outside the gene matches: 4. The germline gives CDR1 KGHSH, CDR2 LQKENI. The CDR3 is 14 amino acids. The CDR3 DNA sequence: TGTGCCAGCTCATCGACAGGGCCGAACACTGAAGCTTTCTTT. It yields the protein CASSSTGPNTEAFF. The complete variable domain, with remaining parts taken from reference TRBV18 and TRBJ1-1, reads NAGVMQNPRHLVRRRGQEARLRCSPMKGHSHVYWYRQLPEEGLKFMVYLQKENIIDESGMPKERFSAEFPKEGPSILRIQQVVRGDSAAYFCASSSTGPNTEAFFGQGTRLTVV.

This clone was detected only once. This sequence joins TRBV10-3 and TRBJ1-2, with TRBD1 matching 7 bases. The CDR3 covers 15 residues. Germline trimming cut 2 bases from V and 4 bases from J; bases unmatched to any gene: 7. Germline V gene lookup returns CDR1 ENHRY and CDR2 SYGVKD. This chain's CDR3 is CAISESPTGSYGYTF. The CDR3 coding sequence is TGTGCCATCAGTGAGAGTCCGACAGGGAGCTATGGCTACACCTTC.